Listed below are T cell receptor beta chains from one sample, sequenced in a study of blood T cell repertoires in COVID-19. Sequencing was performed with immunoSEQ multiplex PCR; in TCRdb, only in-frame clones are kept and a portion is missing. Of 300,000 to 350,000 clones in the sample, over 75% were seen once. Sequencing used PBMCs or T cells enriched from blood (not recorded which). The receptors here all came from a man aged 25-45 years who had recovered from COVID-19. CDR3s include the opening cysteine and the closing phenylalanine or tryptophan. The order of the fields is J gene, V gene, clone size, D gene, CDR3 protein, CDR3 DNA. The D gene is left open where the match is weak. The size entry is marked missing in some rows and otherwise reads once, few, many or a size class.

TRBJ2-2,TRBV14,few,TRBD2,CASSQRTSGTGELFF,TGTGCCAGCAGCCAGCGGACTAGCGGAACCGGGGAGCTGTTTTTT
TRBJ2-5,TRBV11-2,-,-,CASSLEVTNQETQYF,TGTGCCAGCAGCTTAGAGGTTACAAACCAAGAGACCCAGTACTTC
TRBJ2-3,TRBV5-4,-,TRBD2,CASSLGSGGPDTQYF,TGTGCCAGCAGCTTGGGTAGCGGGGGTCCAGATACGCAGTATTTT
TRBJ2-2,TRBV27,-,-,CASKLPVTGELFF,TGTGCCAGCAAACTCCCGGTCACCGGGGAGCTGTTTTTT
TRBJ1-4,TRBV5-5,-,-,CASSLGTVEKLFF,TGTGCCAGCAGCTTGGGTACGGTTGAAAAACTGTTTTTT
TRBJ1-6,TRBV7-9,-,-,CASSLAEALYNSPLHF,TGTGCCAGCAGCTTAGCGGAGGCACTTTATAATTCACCCCTCCACTTT
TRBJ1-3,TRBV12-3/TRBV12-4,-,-,CATGSEEYTIYF,TGTGCCACCGGTTCTGAGGAGTACACCATATATTTT
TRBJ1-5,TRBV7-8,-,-,CASSLGRTLGGPQHF,TGTGCCAGCAGCTTAGGTCGCACCCTAGGAGGACCCCAGCATTTT
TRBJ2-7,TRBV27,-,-,CASSSSRDNGEQYF,TGTGCCAGCAGTTCGTCGAGGGACAACGGCGAGCAGTACTTC
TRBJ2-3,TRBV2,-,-,CASSVIGEAYF,TGTGCCAGCAGTGTGATTGGGGAGGCGTATTTT
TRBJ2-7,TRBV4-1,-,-,CASSQGVTSSYEQYF,TGCGCCAGCAGCCAAGGGGTGACAAGCTCCTACGAGCAGTACTTC
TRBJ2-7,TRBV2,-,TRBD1,CAARTGPYEQYF,TGTGCCGCTAGGACAGGACCCTACGAGCAGTACTTC
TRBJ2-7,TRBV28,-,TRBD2,CASRMSGVNLGEQYF,TGTGCCAGCAGAATGAGCGGGGTTAACCTGGGCGAGCAGTACTTC
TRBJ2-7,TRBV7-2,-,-,CASSSQPTRRLDPYEQYF,TGTGCCAGCAGCTCCCAACCTACGCGGAGGTTAGATCCCTACGAGCAGTACTTC
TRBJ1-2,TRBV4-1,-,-,CASSQDGGTYGYTF,TGCGCCAGCAGCCAAGATGGGGGGACCTATGGCTACACCTTC
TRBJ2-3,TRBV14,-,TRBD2,CASSRGRVISTDTQYF,TGTGCCAGCAGCCGAGGGAGGGTGATCAGCACAGATACGCAGTATTTT
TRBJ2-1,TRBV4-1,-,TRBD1,CASSPRGEDRALF,TGCGCCAGCAGCCCCAGAGGGGAGGACAGGGCCCTCTTC
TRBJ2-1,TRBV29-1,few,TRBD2,CSVPAGSSYNEQFF,TGCAGCGTACCAGCGGGGAGCTCCTACAATGAGCAGTTCTTC
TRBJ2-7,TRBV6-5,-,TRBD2,CASSYGGESYEQYF,TGTGCCAGCAGTTACGGGGGGGAGTCCTACGAGCAGTACTTC
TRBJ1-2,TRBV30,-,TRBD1,CAWSAGQGGGYTF,TGTGCCTGGAGCGCTGGACAGGGGGGCGGCTACACCTTC
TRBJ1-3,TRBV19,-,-,CASSIGSSTGNTIYF,TGTGCCAGTAGTATAGGATCGAGTACTGGAAACACCATATATTTT
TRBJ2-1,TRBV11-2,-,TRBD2,CASSYLAGSSYNEQFF,TGTGCCAGCAGCTATCTAGCGGGGAGCTCCTACAATGAGCAGTTCTTC
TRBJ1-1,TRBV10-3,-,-,CAISDPGATEAFF,TGTGCCATCAGTGACCCAGGGGCCACTGAAGCTTTCTTT
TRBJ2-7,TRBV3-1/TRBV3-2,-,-,CASSQDGRGLLTYEQYF,TGTGCCAGCAGCCAAGACGGGAGGGGGCTTCTTACCTACGAGCAGTACTTC
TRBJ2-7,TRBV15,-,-,CATSREHTASYEQYF,TGTGCCACCAGCAGAGAACACACAGCCTCCTACGAGCAGTACTTC
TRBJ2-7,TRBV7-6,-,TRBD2,CASSLMGLAGEQYF,TGTGCCAGCAGCTTAATGGGGCTAGCGGGTGAGCAGTACTTC
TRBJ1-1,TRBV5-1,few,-,CASSLGQTNTEAFF,TGCGCCAGCAGCTTGGGACAGACGAACACTGAAGCTTTCTTT
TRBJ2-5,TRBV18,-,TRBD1,CASSPGTGSETQYF,TGTGCCAGCTCACCAGGGACAGGGAGTGAGACCCAGTACTTC
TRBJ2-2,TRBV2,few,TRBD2,CASSEIGLAGNTGELFF,TGTGCCAGCAGTGAAATCGGACTAGCGGGGAACACCGGGGAGCTGTTTTTT
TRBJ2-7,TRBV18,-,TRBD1,CASSSDREYEQYF,TGTGCCAGCTCTTCTGACAGGGAATACGAGCAGTACTTC
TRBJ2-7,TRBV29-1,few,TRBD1,CSVEDQETGVHEQYF,TGCAGCGTTGAAGATCAAGAGACAGGGGTCCACGAGCAGTACTTC
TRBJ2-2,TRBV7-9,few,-,CASSLVLARRPGELFF,TGTGCCAGCAGCTTAGTTCTAGCGCGGCGTCCCGGGGAGCTGTTTTTT
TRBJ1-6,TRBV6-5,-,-,CASSYGRLKSPLHF,TGTGCCAGCAGTTACGGGCGCCTGAAGTCACCCCTCCACTTT
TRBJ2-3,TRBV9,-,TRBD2,CASSSGGADTQYF,TGTGCCAGCAGTAGCGGGGGCGCAGATACGCAGTATTTT
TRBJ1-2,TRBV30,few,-,CAWSELGGNYGYTF,TGTGCCTGGAGTGAATTGGGGGGGAACTATGGCTACACCTTC
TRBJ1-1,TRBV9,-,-,CASSTQGGVDAEAFF,TGTGCCAGCAGCACTCAAGGGGGGGTCGACGCTGAAGCTTTCTTT
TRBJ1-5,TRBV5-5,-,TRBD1,CASSQAGTVNQPQHF,TGTGCCAGCAGCCAGGCCGGGACAGTAAATCAGCCCCAGCATTTT
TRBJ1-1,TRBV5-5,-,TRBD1,CASSSTGGALVAFF,TGTGCCAGCAGCTCCACAGGGGGCGCGTTGGTGGCTTTCTTT